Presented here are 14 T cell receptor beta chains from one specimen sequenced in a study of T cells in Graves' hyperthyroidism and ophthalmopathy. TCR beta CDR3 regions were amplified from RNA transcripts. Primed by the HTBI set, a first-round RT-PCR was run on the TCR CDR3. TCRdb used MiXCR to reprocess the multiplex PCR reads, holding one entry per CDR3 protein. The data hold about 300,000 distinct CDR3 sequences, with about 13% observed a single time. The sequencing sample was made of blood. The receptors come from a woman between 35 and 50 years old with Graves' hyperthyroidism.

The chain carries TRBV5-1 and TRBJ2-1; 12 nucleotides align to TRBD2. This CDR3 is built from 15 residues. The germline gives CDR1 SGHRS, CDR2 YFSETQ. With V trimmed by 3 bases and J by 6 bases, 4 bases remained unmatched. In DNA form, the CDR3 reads TGCGCCAGCAGCTCGACTAGCGGGAGTCGCAATGAGCAGTTCTTC. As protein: CASSSTSGSRNEQFF.

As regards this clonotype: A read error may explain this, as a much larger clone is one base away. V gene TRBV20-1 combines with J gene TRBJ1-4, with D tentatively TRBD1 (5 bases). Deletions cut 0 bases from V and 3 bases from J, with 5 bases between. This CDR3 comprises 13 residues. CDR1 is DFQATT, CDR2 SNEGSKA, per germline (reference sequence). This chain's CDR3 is CSARETANEKLFF. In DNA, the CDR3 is TGCAGTGCTAGAGAGACAGCTAATGAAAAACTGTTTTTT.

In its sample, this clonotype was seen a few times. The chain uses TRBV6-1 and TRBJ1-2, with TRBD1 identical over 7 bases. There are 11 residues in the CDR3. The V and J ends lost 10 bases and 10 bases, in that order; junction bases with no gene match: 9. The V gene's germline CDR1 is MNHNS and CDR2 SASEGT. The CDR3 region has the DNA TGTGCCACTACGACAGGGACGGCCTACACCTTC. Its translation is CATTTGTAYTF.

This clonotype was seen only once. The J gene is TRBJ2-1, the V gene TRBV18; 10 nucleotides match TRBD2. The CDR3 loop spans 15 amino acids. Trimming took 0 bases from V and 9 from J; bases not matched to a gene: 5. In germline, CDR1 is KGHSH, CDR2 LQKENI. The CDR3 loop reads CASSPPLAGDAEQFF. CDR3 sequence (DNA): TGTGCCAGCTCACCACCTCTAGCGGGAGATGCTGAGCAGTTCTTC. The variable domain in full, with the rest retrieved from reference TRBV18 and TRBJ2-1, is NAGVMQNPRHLVRRRGQEARLRCSPMKGHSHVYWYRQLPEEGLKFMVYLQKENIIDESGMPKERFSAEFPKEGPSILRIQQVVRGDSAAYFCASSPPLAGDAEQFFGPGTRLTVL.

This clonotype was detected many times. CDR3 DNA: TGTGCCAGCAGCCGTTACAGGGGGACGCATAACGAGCAGTACTTC. It yields the protein CASSRYRGTHNEQYF. This chain uses TRBV5-8 with TRBJ2-7, with 8 bases fitting TRBD1. Germline lookup yields CDR1 SGHTS and CDR2 YDEGEE. J lost 5 bases, V lost 4 bases, and 11 bases had no gene match. This CDR3 is built from 15 residues.

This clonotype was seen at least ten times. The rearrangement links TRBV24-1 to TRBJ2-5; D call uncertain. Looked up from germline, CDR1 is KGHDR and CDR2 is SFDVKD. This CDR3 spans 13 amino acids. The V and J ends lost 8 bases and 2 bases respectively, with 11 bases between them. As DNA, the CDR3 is TGTGCCACCAATCGGGCCGATCAAGAGACCCAGTACTTC. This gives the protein CATNRADQETQYF.

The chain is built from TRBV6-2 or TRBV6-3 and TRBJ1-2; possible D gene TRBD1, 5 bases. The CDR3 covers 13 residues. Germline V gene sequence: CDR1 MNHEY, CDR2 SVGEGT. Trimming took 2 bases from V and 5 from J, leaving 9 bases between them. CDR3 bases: TGTGCCAGCAGTTACGCAGGGACGTATGGCTACACCTTC. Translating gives CASSYAGTYGYTF.

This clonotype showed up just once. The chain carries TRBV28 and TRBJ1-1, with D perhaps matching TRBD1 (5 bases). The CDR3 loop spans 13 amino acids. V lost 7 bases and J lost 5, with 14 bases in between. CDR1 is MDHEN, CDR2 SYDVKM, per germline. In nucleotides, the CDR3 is TGTGCCAGCACCACGGGACTGACTACTGAAGCTTTCTTT. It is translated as CASTTGLTTEAFF.

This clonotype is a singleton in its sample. CDR3 nucleotides: TGTGCCAGCAGCCCTTTGAGATCGGCGGGAGGGATGGGCCAAAATGAGCAGTTCTTC. Amino acid sequence: CASSPLRSAGGMGQNEQFF. This chain joins TRBV7-9 and TRBJ2-1, with 9 bases matching TRBD2. V gave up 5 bases and J gave up 7 bases; unmatched junction bases: 21. The CDR3 runs 19 residues. Germline V gene lookup returns CDR1 SEHNR and CDR2 FQNEAQ (reference sequence).

The CDR3 loop is CASSSQAGVVNEQFF. In nucleotides, the CDR3 is TGTGCCAGCAGCTCTCAAGCGGGAGTGGTCAATGAGCAGTTCTTC. The chain couples TRBV7-8 to TRBJ2-1, with TRBD2 matching over 8 bases. From germline, CDR1 is SGHVS and CDR2 FQNEAQ. V gave up 4 bases and J gave up 6 bases; unmatched junction bases: 8. The CDR3 runs 15 residues. Supplemented by reference TRBV7-8 and TRBJ2-1, the full variable domain reads GAGVSQSPRYKVAKRGQDVALRCDPISGHVSLFWYQQALGQGPEFLTYFQNEAQLDKSGLPSDRFFAERPEGSVSTLKIQRTQQEDSAVYLCASSSQAGVVNEQFFGPGTRLTVL.

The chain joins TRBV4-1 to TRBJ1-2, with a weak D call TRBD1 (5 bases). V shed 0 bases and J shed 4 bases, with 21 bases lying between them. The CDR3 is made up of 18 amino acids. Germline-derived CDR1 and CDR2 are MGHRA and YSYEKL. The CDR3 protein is CASSQDHGARFLGYGYTF. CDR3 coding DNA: TGCGCCAGCAGCCAAGATCACGGGGCGAGGTTTCTCGGCTATGGCTACACCTTC.

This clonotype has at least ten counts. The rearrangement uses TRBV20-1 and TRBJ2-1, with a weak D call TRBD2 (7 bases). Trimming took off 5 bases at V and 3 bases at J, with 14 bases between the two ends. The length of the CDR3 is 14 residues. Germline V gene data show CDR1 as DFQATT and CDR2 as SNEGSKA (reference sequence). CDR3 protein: CSAPRGADYNEQFF. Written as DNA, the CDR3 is TGCAGTGCTCCACGGGGGGCGGACTACAATGAGCAGTTCTTC.

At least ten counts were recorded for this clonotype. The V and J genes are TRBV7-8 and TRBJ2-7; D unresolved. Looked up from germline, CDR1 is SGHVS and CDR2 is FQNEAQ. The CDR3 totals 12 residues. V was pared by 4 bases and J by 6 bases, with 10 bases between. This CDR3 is CASSSLPSEQYF. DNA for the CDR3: TGTGCCAGCAGCTCCCTCCCAAGCGAGCAGTACTTC.

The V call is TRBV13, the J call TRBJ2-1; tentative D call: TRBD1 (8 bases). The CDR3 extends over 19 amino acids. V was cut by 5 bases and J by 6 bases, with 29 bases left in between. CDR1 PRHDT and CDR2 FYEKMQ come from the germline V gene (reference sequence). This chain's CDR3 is CASSHNWPSGTGGGNEQFF. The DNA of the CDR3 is TGTGCCAGCAGCCACAATTGGCCGTCGGGAACAGGGGGGGGCAATGAGCAGTTCTTC. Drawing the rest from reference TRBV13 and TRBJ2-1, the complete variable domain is AAGVIQSPRHLIKEKRETATLKCYPIPRHDTVYWYQQGPGQDPQFLISFYEKMQSDKGSIPDRFSAQQFSDYHSELNMSSLELGDSALYFCASSHNWPSGTGGGNEQFFGPGTRLTVL.